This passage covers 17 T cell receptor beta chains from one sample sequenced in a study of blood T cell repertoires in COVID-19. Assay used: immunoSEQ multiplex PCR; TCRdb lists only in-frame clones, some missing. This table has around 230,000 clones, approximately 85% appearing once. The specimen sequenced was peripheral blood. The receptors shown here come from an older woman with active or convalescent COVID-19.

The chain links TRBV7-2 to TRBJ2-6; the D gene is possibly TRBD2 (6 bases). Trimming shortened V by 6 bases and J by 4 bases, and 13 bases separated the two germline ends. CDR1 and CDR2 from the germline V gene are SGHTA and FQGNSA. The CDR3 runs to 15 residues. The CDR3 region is CASRGGRSGANVLTF. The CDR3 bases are TGTGCCAGCAGGGGAGGACGGTCCGGGGCCAACGTCCTGACTTTC.

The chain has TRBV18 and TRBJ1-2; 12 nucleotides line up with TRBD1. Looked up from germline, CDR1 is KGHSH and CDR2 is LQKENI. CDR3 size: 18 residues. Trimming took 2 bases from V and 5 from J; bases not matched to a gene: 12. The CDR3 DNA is TGTGCCAGCTCACCAAATCGGGACAGGGGGCGCAGGTATTATGGCTACACCTTC. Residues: CASSPNRDRGRRYYGYTF.

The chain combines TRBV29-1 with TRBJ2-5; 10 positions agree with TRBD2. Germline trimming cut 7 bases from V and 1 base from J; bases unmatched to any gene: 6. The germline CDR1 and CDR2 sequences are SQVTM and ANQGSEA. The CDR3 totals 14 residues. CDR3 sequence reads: CSASSGGGQETQYF. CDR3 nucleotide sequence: TGCAGCGCATCTAGCGGGGGTGGCCAAGAGACCCAGTACTTC.

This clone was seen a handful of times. CDR3 protein: CASSQYLWGLDTEAFF. The CDR3, as DNA: TGCGCCAGCAGCCAATACTTATGGGGCTTAGACACTGAAGCTTTCTTT. V usage is TRBV4-3 and J usage is TRBJ1-1, with D maybe TRBD1 (5 bases). Germline V lookup: CDR1 LGHNA, CDR2 YSLEER. The CDR3 runs to 16 residues. V was pared by 2 bases and J by 3 bases, with 16 bases between.

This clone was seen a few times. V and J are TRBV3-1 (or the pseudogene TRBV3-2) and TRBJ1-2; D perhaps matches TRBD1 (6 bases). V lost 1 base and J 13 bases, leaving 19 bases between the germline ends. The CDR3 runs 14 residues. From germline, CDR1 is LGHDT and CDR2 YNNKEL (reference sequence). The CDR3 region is CASSQGDDRGAPTF. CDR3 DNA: TGTGCCAGCAGCCAAGGAGACGACCGGGGGGCTCCCACCTTC.

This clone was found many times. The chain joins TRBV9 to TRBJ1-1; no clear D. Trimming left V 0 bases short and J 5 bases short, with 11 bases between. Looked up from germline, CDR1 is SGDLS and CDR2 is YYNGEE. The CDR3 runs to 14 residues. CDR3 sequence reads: CASSVDGGRTEAFF. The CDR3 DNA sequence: TGTGCCAGCAGCGTAGATGGAGGGAGAACTGAAGCTTTCTTT.

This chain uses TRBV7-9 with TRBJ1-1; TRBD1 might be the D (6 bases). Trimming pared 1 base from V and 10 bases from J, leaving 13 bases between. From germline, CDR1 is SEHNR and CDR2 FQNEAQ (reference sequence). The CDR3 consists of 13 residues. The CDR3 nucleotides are TGTGCCAGCAGCTTAGAAAGGGGGGGAAGAGCTTTCTTT. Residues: CASSLERGGRAFF.

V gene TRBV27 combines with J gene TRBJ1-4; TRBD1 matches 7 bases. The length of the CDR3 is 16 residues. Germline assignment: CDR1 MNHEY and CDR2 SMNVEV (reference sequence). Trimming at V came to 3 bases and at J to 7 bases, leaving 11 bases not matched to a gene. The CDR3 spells CASSFTGVVVREKLFF. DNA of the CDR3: TGTGCCAGCAGTTTCACAGGGGTTGTGGTACGTGAAAAACTGTTTTTT.

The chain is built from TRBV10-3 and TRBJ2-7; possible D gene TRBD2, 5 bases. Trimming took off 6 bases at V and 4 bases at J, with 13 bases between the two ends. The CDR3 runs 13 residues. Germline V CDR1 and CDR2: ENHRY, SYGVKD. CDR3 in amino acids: CAIRRTEVYEQYF. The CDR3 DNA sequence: TGTGCCATCAGACGGACGGAGGTTTACGAGCAGTACTTC.

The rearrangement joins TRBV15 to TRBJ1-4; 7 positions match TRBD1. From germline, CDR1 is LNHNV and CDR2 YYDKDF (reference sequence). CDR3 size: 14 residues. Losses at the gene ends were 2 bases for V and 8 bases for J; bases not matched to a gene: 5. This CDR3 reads CATSRLGTEEKLFF. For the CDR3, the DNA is TGTGCCACCAGCAGACTTGGGACAGAGGAAAAACTGTTTTTT.

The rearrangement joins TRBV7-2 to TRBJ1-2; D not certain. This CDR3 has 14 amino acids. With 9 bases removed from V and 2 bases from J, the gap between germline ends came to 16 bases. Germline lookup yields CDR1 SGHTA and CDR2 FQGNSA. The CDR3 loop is CARNPNSSNYGYTF. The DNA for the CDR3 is TGTGCCAGGAATCCCAATAGCAGCAACTATGGCTACACCTTC. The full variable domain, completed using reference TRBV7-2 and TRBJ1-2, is GAGVSQSPSNKVTEKGKDVELRCDPISGHTALYWYRQSLGQGLEFLIYFQGNSAPDKSGLPSDRFSAERTGGSVSTLTIQRTQQEDSAVYLCARNPNSSNYGYTFGSGTRLTVV.

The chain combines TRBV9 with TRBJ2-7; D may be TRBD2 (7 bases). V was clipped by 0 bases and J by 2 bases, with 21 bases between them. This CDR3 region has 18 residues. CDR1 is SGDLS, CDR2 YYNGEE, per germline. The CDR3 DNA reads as TGTGCCAGCAGCGTAGCTCCTTCGGGGGGCTTATCTCCCTACGAGCAGTACTTC. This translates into CASSVAPSGGLSPYEQYF.

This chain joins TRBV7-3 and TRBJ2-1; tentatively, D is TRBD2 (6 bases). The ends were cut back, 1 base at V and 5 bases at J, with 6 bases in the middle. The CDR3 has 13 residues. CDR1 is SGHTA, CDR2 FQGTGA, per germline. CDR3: CASSLRGDNEQFF. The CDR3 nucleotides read TGTGCCAGCAGCTTAAGGGGGGACAATGAGCAGTTCTTC.

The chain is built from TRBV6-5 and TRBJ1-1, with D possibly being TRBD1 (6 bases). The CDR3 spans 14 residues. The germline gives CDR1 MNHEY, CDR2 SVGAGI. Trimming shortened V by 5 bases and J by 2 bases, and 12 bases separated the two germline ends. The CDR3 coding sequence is TGTGCCAGCAGTCAACCGGGACACAACACTGAAGCTTTCTTT. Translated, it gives CASSQPGHNTEAFF.

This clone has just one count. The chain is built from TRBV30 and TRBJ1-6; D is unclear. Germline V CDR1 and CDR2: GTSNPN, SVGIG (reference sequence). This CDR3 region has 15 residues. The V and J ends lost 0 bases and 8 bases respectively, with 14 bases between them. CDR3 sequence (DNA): TGTGCCTGGAGTGTAGTGGAGACGGCGGATTCACCCCTCCACTTT. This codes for CAWSVVETADSPLHF.

CDR3 in amino acids: CASSQVVTSGRDTQYF. The DNA of the CDR3 is TGCGCCAGCAGCCAAGTAGTGACTAGCGGAAGAGATACGCAGTATTTT. The J gene is TRBJ2-3, the V gene TRBV4-1, with TRBD2 matching 9 bases. Looked up from germline, CDR1 is MGHRA and CDR2 is YSYEKL. The V and J ends lost 1 base and 5 bases, in that order; junction bases with no gene match: 7. The CDR3 extends over 16 amino acids.

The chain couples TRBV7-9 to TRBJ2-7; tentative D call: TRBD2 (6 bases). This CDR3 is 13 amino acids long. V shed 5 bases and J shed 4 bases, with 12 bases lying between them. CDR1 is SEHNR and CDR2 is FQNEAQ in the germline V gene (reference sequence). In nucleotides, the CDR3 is TGTGCCAGCAGCCCGGGGACTGGTTACGAGCAGTACTTC. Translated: CASSPGTGYEQYF.